These 18 T cell receptor beta chains were all obtained from the same sample, sequenced in a study of blood T cell repertoires in COVID-19. Using immunoSEQ multiplex PCR, the repertoire was profiled, and TCRdb retains in-frame clones only, with some absent. The sample shows around 200,000 clones, 65% to 85% of them seen only once. Sequencing was done on a sample of peripheral blood. The receptor source for this set is a man in his fifties with active or convalescent COVID-19.

This clone was seen just once. The rearrangement joins TRBV6-5 to TRBJ1-3, with 9 nucleotides matching TRBD1. There are 15 residues in the CDR3. Looked up from germline, CDR1 is MNHEY and CDR2 is SVGAGI. Germline trimming cut 6 bases from V and 7 bases from J; bases unmatched to any gene: 10. The CDR3 DNA reads as TGTGCCAGCAGCCGGAACTTGGACAGGGGTAACACCATATATTTT. It codes for CASSRNLDRGNTIYF.

CDR3 protein: CASSFQGLNTEAFF. As DNA, the CDR3 is TGTGCCAGCAGCTTTCAGGGGTTGAACACTGAAGCTTTCTTT. The genes are TRBV7-9 and TRBJ1-1; perhaps TRBD1 as D (6 bases). Germline V CDR1 and CDR2: SEHNR, FQNEAQ (reference sequence). The V gene lost 3 bases and the J gene lost 0 bases, with 8 bases spanning the gap. The CDR3 covers 14 residues. The complete variable domain, with remaining parts taken from reference TRBV7-9 and TRBJ1-1, reads DTGVSQNPRHKITKRGQNVTFRCDPISEHNRLYWYRQTLGQGPEFLTYFQNEAQLEKSRLLSDRFSAERPKGSFSTLEIQRTEQGDSAMYLCASSFQGLNTEAFFGQGTRLTVV.

This rearrangement joins TRBV10-3 to TRBJ2-2; possible D gene TRBD1, 8 bases. Germline V gives CDR1 ENHRY, CDR2 SYGVKD. The CDR3 extends over 14 amino acids. The CDR3 region has the DNA TGTGCTACAGGGGGGGCAGGATCTTCCGGGGAGCTGTTTTTT. Translation gives CATGGAGSSGELFF.

J is TRBJ1-6 and V is TRBV6-1; 9 bases line up with TRBD1. From germline, CDR1 is MNHNS and CDR2 SASEGT. After removal of 3 bases from V and 0 bases from J, the junction contained 3 bases not matched to a gene. The CDR3 sequence is 17 residues long. CDR3 coding DNA: TGTGCCAGCAGTGACGGGACAGGGCGCTCCTATAATTCACCCCTCCACTTT. The encoded protein is CASSDGTGRSYNSPLHF.

The chain combines TRBV19 with TRBJ2-3; D is possibly TRBD1 (5 bases). Trimming removed 2 bases at V and 5 bases at J, with 14 bases between. The CDR3 length is 15 residues. Germline V gives CDR1 LNHDA, CDR2 SQIVND (reference sequence). CDR3 loop: CASSILVRQIDTQYF. The CDR3 DNA reads as TGTGCCAGTAGTATATTGGTCCGACAGATAGATACGCAGTATTTT.

Comments on this clone: This could be a read error, since a much larger clone is one nucleotide away. This CDR3 is also generated by other DNA sequences in the sample. The chain is built from TRBV5-1 and TRBJ1-1; D is unresolved. The germline V gene has CDR1 SGHRS and CDR2 YFSETQ. This CDR3 has 12 amino acids. Trimming took off 0 bases at V and 6 bases at J, with 6 bases between the two ends. The CDR3 coding sequence is TGCGCCAGCAGCTTGGGGCAATCTGAAGCTTTCTTT. As protein: CASSLGQSEAFF.

This sequence joins TRBV2 and TRBJ1-1; D is perhaps TRBD1 (5 bases). This CDR3 spans 14 amino acids. Germline CDR1 reads SNHLY; CDR2 reads FYNNEI. V was trimmed by 2 bases and J by 1 base, leaving 8 bases between them. The CDR3 bases are TGTGCCAGCAGTGAATTCAGGGAGAACACTGAAGCTTTCTTT. This codes for CASSEFRENTEAFF. The entire variable domain, with the rest obtained from reference TRBV2 and TRBJ1-1, is as follows: EPEVTQTPSHQVTQMGQEVILRCVPISNHLYFYWYRQILGQKVEFLVSFYNNEISEKSEIFDDQFSVERPDGSNFTLKIRSTKLEDSAMYFCASSEFRENTEAFFGQGTRLTVV.

The chain uses TRBV10-3 and TRBJ2-7; 8 bases align to TRBD1. CDR1 is ENHRY, CDR2 SYGVKD, per germline. This CDR3 is built from 14 residues. J lost 5 bases, V lost 10 bases, and 13 bases had no gene match. The CDR3 DNA sequence: TGTGCCACCGCTAGGACAGGGATTGGGGACGAGCAGTACTTC. Protein sequence: CATARTGIGDEQYF.

The V call is TRBV14, the J call TRBJ2-2; 10 bases are a match to TRBD1. The CDR3 sequence is 16 residues long. Germline CDR1 and CDR2: SGHDN and FVKESK. J gave up 2 bases and V 2 bases, and 2 bases lay outside the gene matches. The CDR3 DNA follows: TGTGCCAGCAGCCAACGACAGGGGGCTAACACCGGGGAGCTGTTTTTT. The encoded protein is CASSQRQGANTGELFF.

On this clone itself: The identical CDR3 is also encoded by other nucleotide sequences in the sample. The rearrangement uses TRBV6-2 or TRBV6-3 and TRBJ2-6; TRBD2 matches 9 bases. With V trimmed by 2 bases and J by 0 bases, 5 bases remained unmatched. Germline CDR1 MNHEY, CDR2 SVGEGT. The CDR3 consists of 18 residues. For the CDR3, the DNA is TGTGCCAGCAGTTACCGCCCAGCGGGGGGCTCTGGGGCCAACGTCCTGACTTTC. It is translated as CASSYRPAGGSGANVLTF.

J is TRBJ1-2 and V is TRBV28; D gene uncertain. There are 14 residues in the CDR3. V lost 3 bases and J lost 4, with 12 bases in between. Germline loops: CDR1 MDHEN, CDR2 SYDVKM. The CDR3 nucleotides are TGTGCCAGCAGTTTTTGGGGAGGATCCTATGGCTACACCTTC. It translates to CASSFWGGSYGYTF.

This clone was recorded a few times. Other nucleotide sequences in the sample specify the same CDR3. V is TRBV11-2 and J is TRBJ2-7; a weak D match, TRBD2 (6 bases). V was trimmed by 5 bases and J by 3 bases, leaving 11 bases between them. This CDR3 spans 13 amino acids. CDR1 and CDR2 (germline): SGHAT, FQNNGV. In DNA form, the CDR3 reads TGTGCCAGCAGCCTCCAGACTAGCTACGAGCAGTACTTC. As protein: CASSLQTSYEQYF.

This rearrangement joins TRBV28 to TRBJ1-2, with D hard to call. The V end lost 8 bases, the J end lost 4 bases, and 14 bases lay between the germline ends. This CDR3 is 13 amino acids long. Germline CDR1 and CDR2: MDHEN and SYDVKM. The CDR3 DNA reads as TGTGCCAGCCAGAGGGCCGCTTCCTATGGCTACACCTTC. Its protein is CASQRAASYGYTF.

The chain uses TRBV19 and TRBJ1-6; 8 bases match TRBD1. V lost 9 bases to trimming and J lost 8 bases; unmatched junction nucleotides: 3. The CDR3 loop spans 12 amino acids. Germline loops: CDR1 LNHDA, CDR2 SQIVND (reference sequence). The CDR3 DNA reads TGTGCCAGCAGACAGGGGTATTCACCCCTCCACTTT. Translation gives CASRQGYSPLHF.

This clone was counted once. At one of its ends the junction is not consistent with the germline gene, which may arise from a read error. The chain is built from TRBV7-7 and TRBJ2-3, with D maybe TRBD1 (5 bases). This CDR3 comprises 13 residues. Germline loops: CDR1 SSHAT, CDR2 FNYEAQ (reference sequence). For the CDR3, the DNA is TGTGCTAGCAGCCCAGGCAGGGCAGATACGCAGTATTTT. This sequence encodes CASSPGRADTQYF. Full variable domain (missing parts from reference TRBV7-7 and TRBJ2-3): GAGVSQSPRYKVTKRGQDVTLRCDPISSHATLYWYQQALGQGPEFLTYFNYEAQPDKSGLPSDRFSAERPEGSISTLTIQRTEQRDSAMYRCASSPGRADTQYFGPGTRLTVL.

This clone was seen repeatedly, ten times or more. Here the CDR3 DNA reads TGTGCCTGGAGTACGGGAGGGGCCCAAAATCAGCCCCAGCATTTT. Translated: CAWSTGGAQNQPQHF. V and J are TRBV30 and TRBJ1-5; D may be TRBD1 (5 bases). V was clipped by 2 bases and J by 4 bases, with 15 bases between them. Germline V gene sequence: CDR1 GTSNPN, CDR2 SVGIG (reference sequence). The CDR3 consists of 15 residues.

V is TRBV10-3 and J is TRBJ1-2, with D uncertain. With 4 bases removed from V and 0 bases from J, the gap between germline ends came to 6 bases. Germline V gene data show CDR1 as ENHRY and CDR2 as SYGVKD. The CDR3 has 13 residues. The CDR3 DNA is TGTGCCATCAGTGGGGCGTCTAACTATGGCTACACCTTC. It yields the protein CAISGASNYGYTF.

A remark on this clone: Other DNA sequences within the sample encode an identical CDR3. V is TRBV15 and J is TRBJ2-7, with 7 bases aligning to TRBD1. With 1 base clipped from V and 2 bases from J, the junction kept 2 bases outside the gene matches. This CDR3 comprises 14 residues. CDR1 and CDR2 (germline): LNHNV, YYDKDF (reference sequence). The CDR3 loop is CATSRGQGPYEQYF. CDR3 nucleotides: TGTGCCACCAGCAGAGGACAGGGCCCCTACGAGCAGTACTTC.